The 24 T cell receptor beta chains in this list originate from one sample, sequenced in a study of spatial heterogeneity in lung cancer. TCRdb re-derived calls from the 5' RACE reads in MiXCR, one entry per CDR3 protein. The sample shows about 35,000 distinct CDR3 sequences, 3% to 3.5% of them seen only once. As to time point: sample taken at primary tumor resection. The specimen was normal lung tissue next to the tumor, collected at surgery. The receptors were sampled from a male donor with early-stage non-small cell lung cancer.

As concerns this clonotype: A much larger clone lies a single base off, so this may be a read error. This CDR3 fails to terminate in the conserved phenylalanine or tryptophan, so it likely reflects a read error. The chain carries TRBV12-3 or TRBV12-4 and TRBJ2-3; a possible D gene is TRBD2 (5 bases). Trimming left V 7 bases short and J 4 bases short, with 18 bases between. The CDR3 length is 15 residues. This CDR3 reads CASTFVSGSPDTQYY. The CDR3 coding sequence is TGTGCCAGCACCTTTGTTTCGGGGTCCCCAGATACGCAGTATTAT.

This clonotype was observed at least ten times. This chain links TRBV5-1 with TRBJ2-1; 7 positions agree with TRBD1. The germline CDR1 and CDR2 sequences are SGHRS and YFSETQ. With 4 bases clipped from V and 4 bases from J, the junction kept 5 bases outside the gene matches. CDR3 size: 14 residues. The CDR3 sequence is CASSVGQDYNEQFF. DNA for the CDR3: TGCGCCAGCAGCGTAGGACAGGATTACAATGAGCAGTTCTTC.

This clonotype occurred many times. In DNA, the CDR3 is TGTGCCAGCTGGAGAAACACCATATATTTT. Its translation: CASWRNTIYF. The chain recombines TRBV6-1 with TRBJ1-3, with D uncertain. V was trimmed by 8 bases and J by 5 bases, leaving 4 bases between them. Germline V gene lookup returns CDR1 MNHNS and CDR2 SASEGT. This CDR3 contains 10 residues.

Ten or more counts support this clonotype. CDR3 coding DNA: TGTGCCAGCAGCCAAGATCTCGGTAGCGGGTACGAGCAGTACTTC. Residues: CASSQDLGSGYEQYF. This chain connects TRBV3-1 to TRBJ2-7; 7 positions agree with TRBD2. Germline values: CDR1 LGHDT, CDR2 YNNKEL (reference sequence). The V and J ends lost 0 bases and 4 bases, in that order; junction bases with no gene match: 6. The CDR3 has 15 amino acids.

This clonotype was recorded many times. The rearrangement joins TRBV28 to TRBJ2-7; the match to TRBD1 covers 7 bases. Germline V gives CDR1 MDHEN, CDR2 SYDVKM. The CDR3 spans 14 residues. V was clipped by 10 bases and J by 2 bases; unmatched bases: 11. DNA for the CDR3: TGTGCCACCTCCCCGGGACAGAACCCCTACGAGCAGTACTTC. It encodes CATSPGQNPYEQYF.

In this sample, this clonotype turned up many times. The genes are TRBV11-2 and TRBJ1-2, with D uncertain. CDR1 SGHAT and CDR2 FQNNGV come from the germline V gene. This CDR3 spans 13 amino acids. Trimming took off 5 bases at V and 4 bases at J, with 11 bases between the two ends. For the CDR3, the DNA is TGTGCCAGCAGCATGGGCTCGTCCTATGGCTACACCTTC. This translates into CASSMGSSYGYTF.

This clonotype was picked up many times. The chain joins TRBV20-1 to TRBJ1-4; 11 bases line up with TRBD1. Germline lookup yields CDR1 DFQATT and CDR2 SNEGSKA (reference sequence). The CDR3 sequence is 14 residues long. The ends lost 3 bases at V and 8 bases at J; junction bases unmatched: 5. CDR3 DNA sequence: TGCAGTGCTAGGCCGGGGACAGGGGGAGAAAAACTGTTTTTT. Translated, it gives CSARPGTGGEKLFF.

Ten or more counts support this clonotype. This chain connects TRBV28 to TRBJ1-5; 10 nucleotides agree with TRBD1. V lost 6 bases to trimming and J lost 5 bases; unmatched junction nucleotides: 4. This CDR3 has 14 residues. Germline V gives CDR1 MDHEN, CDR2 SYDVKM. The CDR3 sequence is CASSPGTGDQPQHF. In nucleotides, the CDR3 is TGTGCCAGCAGCCCCGGGACAGGGGATCAGCCCCAGCATTTT.

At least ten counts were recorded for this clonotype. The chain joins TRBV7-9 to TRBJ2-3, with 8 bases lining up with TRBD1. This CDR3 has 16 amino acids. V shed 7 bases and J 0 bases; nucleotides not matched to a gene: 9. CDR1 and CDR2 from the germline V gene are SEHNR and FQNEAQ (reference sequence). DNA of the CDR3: TGTGCCAGCACCTTTATGGGGACAGGCAGCACAGATACGCAGTATTTT. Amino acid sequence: CASTFMGTGSTDTQYF.

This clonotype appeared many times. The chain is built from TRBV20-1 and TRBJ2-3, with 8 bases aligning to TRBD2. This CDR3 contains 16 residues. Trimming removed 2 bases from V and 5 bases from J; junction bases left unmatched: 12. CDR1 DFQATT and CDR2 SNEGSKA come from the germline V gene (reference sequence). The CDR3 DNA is TGCAGTGCTAGATTCACGGGGGGGGCCGGGAAAGATACGCAGTATTTT. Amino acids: CSARFTGGAGKDTQYF.

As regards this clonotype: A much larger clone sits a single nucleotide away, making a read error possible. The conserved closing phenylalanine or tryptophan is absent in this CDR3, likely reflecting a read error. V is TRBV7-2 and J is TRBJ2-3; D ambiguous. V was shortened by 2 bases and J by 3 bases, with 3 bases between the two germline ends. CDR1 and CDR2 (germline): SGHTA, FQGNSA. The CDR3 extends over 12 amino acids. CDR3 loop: CASSLPTDTQYL. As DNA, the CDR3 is TGTGCCAGCAGCTTACCGACAGATACGCAGTATTTA.

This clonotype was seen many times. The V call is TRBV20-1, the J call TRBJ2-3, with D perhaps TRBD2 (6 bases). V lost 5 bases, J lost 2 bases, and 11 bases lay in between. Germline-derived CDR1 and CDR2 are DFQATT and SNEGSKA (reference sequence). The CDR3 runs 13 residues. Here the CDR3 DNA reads TGCAGTGCTGCTAGCGTATACACAGATACGCAGTATTTT. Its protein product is CSAASVYTDTQYF.

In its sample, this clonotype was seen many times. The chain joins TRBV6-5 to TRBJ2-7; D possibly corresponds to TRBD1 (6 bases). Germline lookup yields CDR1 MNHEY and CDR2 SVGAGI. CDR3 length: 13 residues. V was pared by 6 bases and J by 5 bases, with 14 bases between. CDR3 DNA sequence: TGTGCCAGCAGAAGAAGGGGGAGCCACGAGCAGTACTTC. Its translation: CASRRRGSHEQYF.

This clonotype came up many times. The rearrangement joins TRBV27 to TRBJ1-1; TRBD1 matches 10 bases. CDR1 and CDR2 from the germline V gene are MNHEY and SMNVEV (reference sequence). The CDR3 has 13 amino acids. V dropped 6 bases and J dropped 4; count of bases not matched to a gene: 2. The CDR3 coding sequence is TGTGCCAGCAGGTGGACAGGGGGCACTGAAGCTTTCTTT. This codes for CASRWTGGTEAFF.

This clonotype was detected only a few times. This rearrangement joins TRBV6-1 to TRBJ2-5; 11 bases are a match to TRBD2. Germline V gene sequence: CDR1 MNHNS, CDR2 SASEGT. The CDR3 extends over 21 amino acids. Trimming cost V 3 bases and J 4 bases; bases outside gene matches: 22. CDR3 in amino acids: CASSDVVYRLAGKWVGETQYF. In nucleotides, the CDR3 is TGTGCCAGCAGTGATGTCGTTTATAGACTAGCGGGGAAGTGGGTAGGAGAGACCCAGTACTTC.

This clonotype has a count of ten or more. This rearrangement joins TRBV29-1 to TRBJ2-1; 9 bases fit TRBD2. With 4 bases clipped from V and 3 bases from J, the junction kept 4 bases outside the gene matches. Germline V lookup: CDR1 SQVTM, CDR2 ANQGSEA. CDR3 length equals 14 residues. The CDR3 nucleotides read TGCAGCGTTGTCCAGCGGGAGGTCTACAATGAGCAGTTCTTC. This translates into CSVVQREVYNEQFF.

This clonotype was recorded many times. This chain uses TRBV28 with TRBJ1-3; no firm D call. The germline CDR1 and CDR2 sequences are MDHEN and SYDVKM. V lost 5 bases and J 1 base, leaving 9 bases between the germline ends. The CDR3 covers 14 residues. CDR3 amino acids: CASSESYSGNTIYF. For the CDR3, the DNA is TGTGCCAGCAGTGAATCCTATTCTGGAAACACCATATATTTT. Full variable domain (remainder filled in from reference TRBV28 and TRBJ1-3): DVKVTQSSRYLVKRTGEKVFLECVQDMDHENMFWYRQDPGLGLRLIYFSYDVKMKEKGDIPEGYSVSREKKERFSLILESASTNQTSMYLCASSESYSGNTIYFGEGSWLTVV.

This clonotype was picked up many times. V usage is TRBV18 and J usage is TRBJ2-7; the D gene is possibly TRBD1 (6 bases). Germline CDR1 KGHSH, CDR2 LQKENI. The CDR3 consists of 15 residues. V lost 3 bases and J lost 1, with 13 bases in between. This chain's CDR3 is CASSPTPGQSYEQYF. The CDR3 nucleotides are TGTGCCAGCTCACCTACCCCTGGACAGTCCTACGAGCAGTACTTC.

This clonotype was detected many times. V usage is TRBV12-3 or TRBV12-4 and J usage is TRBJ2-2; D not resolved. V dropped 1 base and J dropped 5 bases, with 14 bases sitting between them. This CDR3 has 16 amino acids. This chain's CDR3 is CASSLVSLGSTGELFF. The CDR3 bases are TGTGCCAGCAGTTTAGTCAGTTTAGGTTCGACCGGGGAGCTGTTTTTT.

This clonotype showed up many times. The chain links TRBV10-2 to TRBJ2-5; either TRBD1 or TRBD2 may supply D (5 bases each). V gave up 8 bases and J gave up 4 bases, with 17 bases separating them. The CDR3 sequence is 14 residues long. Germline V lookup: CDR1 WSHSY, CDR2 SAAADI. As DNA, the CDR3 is TGCGCCAGCGTGGGACGTTCGGGCGGAGAGACCCAGTACTTC. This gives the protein CASVGRSGGETQYF.

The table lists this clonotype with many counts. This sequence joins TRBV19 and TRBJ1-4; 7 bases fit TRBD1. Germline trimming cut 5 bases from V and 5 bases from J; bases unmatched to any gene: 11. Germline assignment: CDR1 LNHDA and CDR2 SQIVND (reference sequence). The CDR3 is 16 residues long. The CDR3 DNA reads TGTGCCAGTAGTGACCGGGACAGACTCCTAAATGAAAAACTGTTTTTT. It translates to CASSDRDRLLNEKLFF.

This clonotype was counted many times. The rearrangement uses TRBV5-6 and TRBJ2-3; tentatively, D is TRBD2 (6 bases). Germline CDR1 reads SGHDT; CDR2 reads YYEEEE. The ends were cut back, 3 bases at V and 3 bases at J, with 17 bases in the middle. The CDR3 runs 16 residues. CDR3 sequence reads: CASSSYSGTGTDTQYF. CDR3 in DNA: TGTGCCAGCAGCTCGTACTCCGGGACTGGAACAGATACGCAGTATTTT.

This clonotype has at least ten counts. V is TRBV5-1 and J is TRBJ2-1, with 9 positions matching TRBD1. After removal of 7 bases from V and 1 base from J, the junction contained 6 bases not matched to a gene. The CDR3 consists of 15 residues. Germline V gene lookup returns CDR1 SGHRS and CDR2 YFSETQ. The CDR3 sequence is CASYTGTGSYNEQFF. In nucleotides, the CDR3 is TGCGCCAGCTATACCGGGACAGGGTCCTACAATGAGCAGTTCTTC.

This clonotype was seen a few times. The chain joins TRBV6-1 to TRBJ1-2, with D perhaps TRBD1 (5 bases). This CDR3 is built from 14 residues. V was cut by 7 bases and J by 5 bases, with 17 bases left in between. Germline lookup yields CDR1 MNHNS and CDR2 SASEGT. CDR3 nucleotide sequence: TGTGCCAGCACCAGCCCAGGGAATGGATATGGCTACACCTTC. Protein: CASTSPGNGYGYTF.